This T cell receptor beta chain was recovered during a study of CD8 T cells in ankylosing spondylitis. The CDR3 runs to 17 residues. Germline V lookup: CDR1 SGHTA, CDR2 FQGNSA. The V end was cut by 2 bases, the J end by 1 base, with 15 bases between. Regarding this clonotype: Its specificity is not known.

TCRdb re-analysed the 5' RACE reads in MiXCR, keeping a single row per CDR3 protein. The sample has over 600,000 distinct CDR3 sequences; roughly 19% are singletons. Findings of the study overall: With a CD8+ phenotype, disease-linked clones were relatively rare in peripheral blood. The study identified a TCR beta motif of seven or eight highly homologous variants that appeared characteristic of ankylosing spondylitis blood.

The sample was blood, either unsorted or a sorted T cell fraction (not recorded which). The sequence was collected from a male donor with ankylosing spondylitis. The J gene is TRBJ2-1, the V gene TRBV7-2, with unresolved D. The chain's CDR3 is CASSLLGLTHSYNEQFF. The CDR3 DNA is TGTGCCAGCAGCTTACTAGGGCTAACTCATTCCTACAATGAGCAGTTCTTC.